This T cell receptor beta chain was sequenced during a study of neurological immune-mediated disorders. General study points: No sharing of CDR3 amino acid sequences was observed among expanded clones across subjects, suggesting private repertoires in all groups.

There are many counts of this clonotype. The antigen remains unidentified. This CDR3 region has 17 residues. With 4 bases clipped from V and 8 bases from J, the junction kept 18 bases outside the gene matches. The germline V gene has CDR1 SGHRS and CDR2 YFSETQ. The cDNA came from 5'RACE, which used 10-nucleotide random UMIs. TCRdb reprocessed the 5' RACE reads via MiXCR and lists one record per CDR3 protein. Of around 65,000 distinct CDR3 sequences detected, over 4% appear once; the ten largest clones hold roughly 5.7%. This rearrangement joins TRBV5-1 to TRBJ2-1; TRBD2 agrees at 7 bases. This sequence originates from a human donor with multiple sclerosis. The donor label of this sample is uncertain. The sample taken for sequencing was PBMCs. CDR3 in DNA: TGCGCCAGCAGCACCTCGATCAGCGGGGATCTTGAGGATGAGCAGTTCTTC. It translates to CASSTSISGDLEDEQFF.